This TCR beta chain was recovered during a study of shared clonotypes between healthy human individuals. The overall study: Donors had three CD4 naive, three CD4 memory, two CD8 naive and one CD8 memory plate apiece.

The J segment lost 0 bases and the V segment lost 3 bases, leaving 7 bases of the junction unmatched. CDR1 and CDR2 (germline): SGHKS, YYEKEE (reference sequence). The CDR3 has 17 residues. Study-level results: Rarefaction showed sorted-subset sequencing was incomplete despite large depth. In general, naive subsets displayed greater estimated richness than memory subsets did.

Sequenced by immunoSEQ multiplex PCR; TCRdb stores in-frame clones only, minus some. The data contain 2.5 million or so clones, approximately 90% of them singletons. On this clone: Its antigen is not identified.

The rearrangement links TRBV5-5 to TRBJ2-4; 9 bases agree with TRBD1. The source material was naive CD4+ T cells sorted from blood. Subset reported: CD45RA+ positively selected. The source is a man aged 18 to 29 in good health. CDR3 sequence (DNA): TGTGCCAGCAGCTCATCGACAGGGGGAATAGCCAAAAACATTCAGTACTTC. Its translation: CASSSSTGGIAKNIQYF.